Listed here are 5 T cell receptor beta chains from one sample, sequenced in a study of blood T cell repertoires in COVID-19. Clones were sequenced by immunoSEQ multiplex PCR, and TCRdb holds only the in-frame ones, with some missing. The data hold just over 300,000 clones, with about 91% observed a single time. The material sequenced was PBMCs or T cells enriched from blood (not recorded which). These receptor sequences come from a woman aged 18-29 years who had recovered from COVID-19.

This sequence joins TRBV9 and TRBJ2-7; D might be TRBD1 (5 bases). CDR3 length: 15 amino acids. Trimming took off 3 bases at V and 2 bases at J, with 15 bases between the two ends. Germline-derived CDR1 and CDR2 are SGDLS and YYNGEE. CDR3 amino acids: CASSAHDSEAYEQYF. CDR3 nucleotides: TGTGCCAGCAGCGCCCATGACAGCGAGGCCTACGAGCAGTACTTC.

In DNA form, the CDR3 reads TGTGCCAGCAGCTTGTCCGCAGGGACACCCCTCCACTTT. Translated: CASSLSAGTPLHF. The chain has TRBV5-5 and TRBJ1-6; D possibly corresponds to TRBD1 (5 bases). The germline V gene has CDR1 SGHKS and CDR2 YYEKEE (reference sequence). Trimming removed 1 base at V and 11 bases at J, with 10 bases between. This CDR3 is 13 amino acids long.

The gene calls are TRBV9 and TRBJ2-1, with 8 bases fitting TRBD2. CDR1 is SGDLS, CDR2 YYNGEE, per germline. The CDR3 contains 16 residues. V trimming: 4 bases; J trimming: 5 bases; junction bases outside the gene matches: 11. The CDR3 reads CASSPSGTSINNEQFF. The CDR3 DNA reads TGTGCCAGCAGCCCTAGTGGGACTAGTATTAACAATGAGCAGTTCTTC.

This clone was found a few times. The rearrangement joins TRBV3-1 (or the pseudogene TRBV3-2) to TRBJ2-7; 8 bases align to TRBD1. The CDR3 spans 15 residues. V trimming: 5 bases; J trimming: 0 bases; junction bases outside the gene matches: 6. Germline loops: CDR1 LGHDT, CDR2 YNNKEL (reference sequence). The CDR3 here is CASSATGVSSYEQYF. Here the CDR3 DNA reads TGTGCCAGCAGCGCGACAGGGGTAAGCTCCTACGAGCAGTACTTC.

Turning to this clone: Different DNA sequences within this sample yield the same CDR3. The chain employs TRBV5-1 and TRBJ1-2, with TRBD1 matching 9 bases. The CDR3 loop spans 14 amino acids. V lost 0 bases to trimming and J lost 6 bases; unmatched junction nucleotides: 3. The germline V gene encodes CDR1 SGHRS and CDR2 YFSETQ. The CDR3 protein is CASSLAGQGDGYTF. DNA for the CDR3: TGCGCCAGCAGCTTGGCGGGACAGGGCGATGGCTACACCTTC.